The 3 T cell receptor beta chains below come from one sample, sequenced in a study of OX40 agonist ivuxolimab in advanced cancers. Assay used: immunoSEQ multiplex PCR; TCRdb lists only in-frame clones, some missing. The data show fewer than 70,000 clones, about nine tenths seen once. The specimen comprised CD4+ or CD8+ T cells sorted from blood, sampled in a trial of the OX40 agonist ivuxolimab. The receptors shown here come from an adult with an advanced solid tumor such as melanoma, head and neck, liver or kidney cancer.

The J gene is TRBJ2-2, the V gene TRBV12-5, with 7 bases fitting TRBD2. Unmatched junction bases numbered 11, after V lost 7 bases and J lost 6 bases. CDR3 size: 15 residues. Per the germline V gene, CDR1 is LGHNT and CDR2 is FRNRAP. CDR3 DNA sequence: TGTGCTAGTGCGAATTCTCAGGGAGGGTCCGGGGAGCTGTTTTTT. Its translation: CASANSQGGSGELFF.

The chain couples TRBV7-2 to TRBJ2-4; the D gene is possibly TRBD1 (6 bases). Germline V gives CDR1 SGHTA, CDR2 FQGNSA. The CDR3 is 13 residues long. Trimming cost V 10 bases and J 1 base, with 11 bases left between them. Here the CDR3 DNA reads TGTGCCACCGGCGACAGGGCCAAAAACATTCAGTACTTC. Translation: CATGDRAKNIQYF.

This chain links TRBV6-5 with TRBJ1-6; the D is unclear. The CDR3 loop spans 16 amino acids. Germline CDR1 and CDR2: MNHEY and SVGAGI. V lost 0 bases to trimming and J lost 7 bases, with 13 bases between them. The CDR3 coding sequence is TGTGCCAGCAGTTACTCGTTGTTGACTGGGAATTCACCCCTCCACTTT. It yields the protein CASSYSLLTGNSPLHF.